This T cell receptor (beta chain) was identified in a study of CD4 T cells in relation to SARS-CoV-2 and coronaviruses. Profiled with immunoSEQ multiplex PCR; TCRdb holds only in-frame clones, not every one. This sample carries approximately 41,000 clones, approximately 84% of them seen once, and the ten largest clones take around 1.2%. Naive or memory CD4+ cells were cultured 1:1 with T cell-depleted PBMCs plus CEF. About this clone: The antigen is undetermined.

V was clipped by 0 bases and J by 7 bases; unmatched bases: 10. The CDR3 contains 17 residues. The germline V gene encodes CDR1 MGHRA and CDR2 YSYEKL. The receptor was derived from an adult with COVID-19. The sequenced sample was naive CD4+ T cells from PBMCs, cultured in vitro. Specified subset: naive CD4+ T cells isolated by negative enrichment. The gene calls are TRBV4-1 and TRBJ2-1; 9 nucleotides line up with TRBD2. This CDR3 reads CASSQDGGRALLNEQFF. CDR3 DNA sequence: TGCGCCAGCAGCCAAGACGGCGGGAGGGCCCTCTTGAATGAGCAGTTCTTC.